This T cell receptor (beta chain) appears in the sequencing data of a study of shared clonotypes between healthy human individuals (TCRdb year 2020). Regarding the complete study: A couple of women and three men aged 18 to 49 years were included in the cohort. Per donor, three plates each were used for CD4 naive and CD4 memory, two for CD8 naive, and one for CD8 memory. Blood TCR repertoires of a handful of healthy adults were deeply sequenced to estimate repertoire size and the extent of clonotype sharing between individuals. To increase sequencing depth and limit assay-specific biases, TCR repertoire library preparation and sequencing were carried out by different laboratories using diverse techniques. Per donor, leukapheresis produced somewhere between about 0.9 and 9.5 billion PBMCs.

Using the deep immunoSEQ assay, TCR CDR3 regions were amplified from genomic DNA by multiplex PCR. Extracted genomic DNA from each cell subset was spread evenly across all wells of several immunoSEQ 96-well plates, with each plate serving as a replicate. For sorted subsets, roughly 0.2 ug genomic DNA, equal to tens of thousands of T cell genomes, was loaded into each replicate PCR. The purified libraries were quantified using a Qubit 3.0 fluorometer, sized with a Bioanalyzer 2100, and then quantified again using the KAPA Library Quantification kit. A separate single-read 150-cycle Illumina NextSeq 550 flow cell was used to sequence each immunoSEQ 96-well plate. The study's own analysis went as follows. Because only junctional sequences without quality scores were contained in the immunoSEQ output, filtering matching that applied to full-length reads could not be performed. Sequences were annotated with PyIR, a Python wrapper for IgBLAST v1.9, and V/J genes and CDR3 were assigned using IMGT germline references. Any read was removed if the V/J assignment was weak (E-value above 1e-6), the CDR3 was missing, or the read contained stop codons, out-of-frame junctions, or ambiguous translated residues. V3J clonotypes were defined as sequences sharing the same inferred V gene, J gene, and CDR3 amino acid sequence. Percentage overlap between repertoires was computed as shared unique clonotypes divided by the size of the smaller repertoire. Three approaches were used to assess repertoire richness: RTK rarefaction, the Chao1 estimator, and Recon v2.1 estimates of unobserved clonotypes. OLGA was used to compute generation probabilities for all TCRbeta clonotypes that the gDNA method yielded from several donors. TCRdb carries this immuneACCESS record with in-frame sequences only. Its versions omit some clonotypes, under half of them owing to an unresolved V gene in the studies checked, with the rest unexplained. V and J calls and clone size are copied from that table; D and trimming were computed from the DNA. The sample has under 1,100,000 clones on record, around three quarters of them singletons. The ten most abundant clones make up 0.5% to 0.65% of the sample.

Points on this clone: Its antigen is unknown. Base qualities are not provided; no much larger clone lies one nucleotide away.

The investigation overall reported the following: The small number of donors limited the genetic and exposure-history diversity represented. Sharing across several donors was observed for about 5% of naive CD4, under 4% of naive CD8, over 2% of memory CD4, and roughly 0.4% of memory CD8 clonotypes. Sampling was restricted to blood, and TCR repertoires in tissue are likely to differ from TCR repertoires in blood. Incomplete sequencing was indicated by rarefaction of sorted-subset datasets, despite the large sequencing depth. Based on pairwise subsampling, the degree of clonotype sharing among donors was expected to be affected by sequencing depth. Estimated clonotype richness was generally larger for naive than for memory subsets. Compared with non-shared clonotypes, the clonotypes found in all four sorted-subset donors had higher generation probabilities.

Healthy HIV-negative adults with no recently reported acute infections or vaccinations were included as donors. Only Caucasian adults living in Nashville, Tennessee, USA were represented among the donors. CD4+ T cells were enriched through magnetic negative selection, after which naive cells were positively selected on CD45RA and the remaining negative fraction served as the memory subset. After blood collection by leukapheresis, PBMCs were isolated using Ficoll-Histopaque density gradient centrifugation and then cryopreserved in the vapor phase of liquid nitrogen. Purity and quantity of every magnetically sorted T cell population were checked by analytical flow cytometry. From each sorted fraction, genomic DNA was isolated and quantified by UV absorbance on a Nanodrop 2000c. This TCR was sampled from a man aged 18 to 35 in good health. Some clones in this sample may be carry-over from other donors' samples. Sequenced sample: memory CD4+ T cells from PBMCs. Per the publication, the cell subset or site label means: CD45RA-negative fraction.

The base sequence is TGTGCCAGCTCAGCATCTTGGGGGGGCTTTCAGCCCCAGCATTTT. This is translated as CASSASWGGFQPQHF. The chain employs TRBV18 and TRBJ1-5, and possibly TRBD1, on 6 matching bases. There are 15 amino acids in the CDR3, from cysteine to phenylalanine inclusive. The read is trimmed to its CDR3 DNA, 45 bases read in frame from base 1. Sequences KGHSH (CDR1) and LQKENI (CDR2) are obtained from the germline V gene. Trimming takes 5 bases from V and 6 bases from J, and the germline ends sit 17 bases apart.